This TCR beta chain was observed in a study of blood T cell repertoires in COVID-19. Study summary: COVID-19 samples collected from the United States, Italy and Spain covered acute and convalescent phases. Sources were T cells, B-cell-depleted T cells, or PBMCs; the material itself was cDNA or gDNA.

In the authors' workflow: Reference gene primer amplification in the assay estimated nucleated cell counts. TCRdb's table, derived via immunoSEQ multiplex PCR, lists solely in-frame clones and lacks some. The V and J calls and the clone size are those of that table, but D and trimming were determined from the DNA. The data hold tens of thousands of clones, with about four fifths observed a single time. Followed over time, Seattle patients had been enrolled while infection was active. This CDR3 is built from 15 residues. CDR1 and CDR2 (germline): SGHRS, YFSETQ. The trim removed 0 bases at V and 6 bases at J, leaving 6 bases unmatched.

The material sequenced was peripheral blood. This TCR derives from a woman at least 80 years old with COVID-19, enrolled during active disease. The V call is TRBV5-1, the J call TRBJ2-7, with TRBD2 identical over 10 bases. This CDR3 reads CASSLVLAGESEQYF. Written as DNA, the CDR3 is TGCGCCAGCAGCTTGGTTCTAGCGGGAGAAAGCGAGCAGTACTTC.